These T cell receptor beta chains were read from a single sample in a study of OX40 agonist ivuxolimab in advanced cancers. The protocol was immunoSEQ multiplex PCR, while the TCRdb copy is restricted to in-frame clones and leaves out a portion. The sample shows 20,000 to 30,000 clones, approximately 83% of them seen only once. The sequencing used CD4+ or CD8+ T cells sorted from blood, collected in a trial of the OX40 agonist ivuxolimab. These receptors were collected from an adult with an advanced solid tumor such as melanoma, head and neck, liver or kidney cancer. CDR3s include the opening cysteine and the closing phenylalanine or tryptophan. A D gene is named only where the DNA matches it firmly. Part of the rows lack a size; the others show once, few, many or a class for expanded clones.

TRBD2,TRBJ2-1,-,TRBV14,TGTGCCAGCAGCCAAGTGGGACTAGGAGGCGTTAATGAGCAGTTCTTC,CASSQVGLGGVNEQFF
TRBD2,TRBJ2-5,few,TRBV7-9,TGCGCCAGCAGCCAAGGCTCTAGCGGGGTCCCAGGGGAGACCCAGTACTTC,CASSQGSSGVPGETQYF
TRBD2,TRBJ2-1,once,TRBV2,TGTGCCAGCAGCGATCTAGCGGGGGTTTACAATGAGCAGTTCTTC,CASSDLAGVYNEQFF
-,TRBJ1-1,-,TRBV27,TGTGCCAGCAGTTTATCGCGTTGGGGGACTGAAGCTTTCTTT,CASSLSRWGTEAFF
-,TRBJ1-3,-,TRBV2,TGTGCCGTCCCTGAATCGTACAGGTTCGGTGGAAACACCATATATTTT,CAVPESYRFGGNTIYF
-,TRBJ2-7,once,TRBV7-9,TGTGCCAGCAGCCCTATGCCCGGTGTCGAGCAGTACTTC,CASSPMPGVEQYF
-,TRBJ2-3,-,TRBV29-1,TGCAGCGCCGACGGGTCCTCTCGCACAGATACGCAGTATTTT,CSADGSSRTDTQYF
TRBD1,TRBJ2-7,medium-sized,TRBV9,TGTGCCAGCAGCGTAGCTAGGACAGGGGGAGAAGAGCAGTACTTC,CASSVARTGGEEQYF
-,TRBJ2-1,-,TRBV19,TGTGCCAGTAGTATAGTGGGGGTGACCTACAATGAGCAGTTCTTC,CASSIVGVTYNEQFF
-,TRBJ2-7,-,TRBV5-6,TGTGCCAGCAGCTTGGGTTCGGCCGAGCAGTACTTC,CASSLGSAEQYF
TRBD1,TRBJ1-1,-,TRBV18,TGTGCCAGCTCACCGGGGACAGGGGAGGCTTTCTTT,CASSPGTGEAFF
-,TRBJ1-2,-,TRBV9,TGTGCCAGCAGCGGATATGGCTACACCTTC,CASSGYGYTF
TRBD1,TRBJ2-5,-,TRBV18,TGTGCCAGCACAGGACAGGGAAACGTGGAGACCCAGTACTTC,CASTGQGNVETQYF
-,TRBJ1-1,-,TRBV25-1,TGTGCCAGCAGTGTAAACACCGGGGTCACTGAAGCTTTCTTT,CASSVNTGVTEAFF
-,TRBJ2-7,-,TRBV28,TGTGCCAGCAGCCTTCCGATGACCTCCTACGAGCAGTACTTC,CASSLPMTSYEQYF
-,TRBJ2-3,-,TRBV2,TGTGCCAGCAGAATGGTGGGGGGGCCCCTCACAGATACGCAGTATTTT,CASRMVGGPLTDTQYF
-,TRBJ2-7,-,TRBV4-2,TGTGCCAGCAGCCAAGATAAAAGGGCCCTCATCAACGAGCGGTACTTC,CASSQDKRALINERYF